Shown below are 27 T cell receptor beta chains from a single sample sequenced in a study of beta chain features in type 1 diabetes. Since all of the isolated RNA was reverse transcribed, expressed TCRB transcripts were what got sequenced. Only in-frame clones appear in the TCRdb table, and some are missing; sequencing was by immunoSEQ multiplex PCR. Of nearly 250,000 clones in the sample, over 65% were seen once. The sample was naive CD4+ T cells from blood. The receptor set was obtained from a man aged 25-40 years in good health.

The rearrangement links TRBV5-6 to TRBJ1-1, with a tentative D call TRBD1 (6 bases). V was clipped by 2 bases and J by 4 bases, with 9 bases between them. The CDR3 has 13 residues. CDR1 SGHDT and CDR2 YYEEEE come from the germline V gene. DNA for the CDR3: TGTGCCAGCAGCTTACAACAGGGCACTGAAGCTTTCTTT. Protein product: CASSLQQGTEAFF.

As regards this clone: Other DNA sequences of this sample code for an identical CDR3. The chain couples TRBV29-1 to TRBJ2-3; a weak D match, TRBD2 (6 bases). V lost 5 bases and J lost 2, with 11 bases in between. Germline CDR1 SQVTM, CDR2 ANQGSEA. The CDR3 is made up of 13 amino acids. CDR3 sequence: CSVPGLSTDTQYF. DNA of the CDR3: TGCAGCGTTCCGGGACTTTCCACAGATACGCAGTATTTT.

J is TRBJ2-3 and V is TRBV25-1; D uncertain. Germline V gene sequence: CDR1 MGHDK, CDR2 SYGVNS. V dropped 3 bases and J dropped 0 bases, with 4 bases sitting between them. The CDR3 extends over 13 amino acids. CDR3: CASSEGSTDTQYF. CDR3 sequence (DNA): TGTGCCAGCAGTGAGGGCAGCACAGATACGCAGTATTTT.

The chain employs TRBV30 and TRBJ2-5; D unresolved. Germline values: CDR1 GTSNPN, CDR2 SVGIG (reference sequence). CDR3 length: 12 residues. Trimming removed 1 base at V and 9 bases at J, with 12 bases between. CDR3 loop: CAWSGSSSAQYF. The CDR3 DNA is TGTGCCTGGAGTGGCAGCTCCTCGGCCCAGTACTTC.

The V call is TRBV30, the J call TRBJ1-5, with D possibly being TRBD1 (5 bases). The CDR3 spans 14 residues. The ends were cut back, 3 bases at V and 2 bases at J, with 11 bases in the middle. Per the germline V gene, CDR1 is GTSNPN and CDR2 is SVGIG (reference sequence). The CDR3 DNA reads TGTGCCTGGAGCCCCGAACAGGGCAATCAGCCCCAGCATTTT. Amino acid sequence: CAWSPEQGNQPQHF.

The V call is TRBV15, the J call TRBJ1-5, with unresolved D. The ends were cut back, 2 bases at V and 2 bases at J, with 13 bases in the middle. Germline assignment: CDR1 LNHNV and CDR2 YYDKDF (reference sequence). There are 16 residues in the CDR3. CDR3 DNA: TGTGCCACCAGCAGATCGATGGGAGGAGGCAATCAGCCCCAGCATTTT. This codes for CATSRSMGGGNQPQHF.

V and J are TRBV10-3 and TRBJ2-1; TRBD2 matches at 7 bases. The junction had 9 bases not matched to a gene; V was cut back by 5 bases and J by 2 bases. Germline V gene sequence: CDR1 ENHRY, CDR2 SYGVKD. The CDR3 has 16 amino acids. CDR3 bases: TGTGCCATCAGTAGGGAGGCGGGAGTCCCCTACAATGAGCAGTTCTTC. This codes for CAISREAGVPYNEQFF.

The rearrangement joins TRBV5-1 to TRBJ2-1; TRBD1 might be the D (6 bases). This CDR3 is 15 amino acids long. The V and J ends lost 1 base and 3 bases respectively, with 11 bases between them. Germline V lookup: CDR1 SGHRS, CDR2 YFSETQ. The CDR3 is CASSLTGMSYNEQFF. In DNA form, the CDR3 reads TGCGCCAGCAGCTTGACAGGGATGAGCTACAATGAGCAGTTCTTC.

The chain joins TRBV9 to TRBJ1-5, with a weak D call TRBD1 (6 bases). Trimming shortened V by 5 bases and J by 3 bases, and 15 bases separated the two germline ends. The CDR3 contains 15 residues. Per the germline V gene, CDR1 is SGDLS and CDR2 is YYNGEE. CDR3 bases: TGTGCCAGCAGTAAAGGGACATCCCTCAATCAGCCCCAGCATTTT. Translated, it gives CASSKGTSLNQPQHF.

The V call is TRBV18, the J call TRBJ2-3; D remains ambiguous. V lost 4 bases, J lost 0 bases, and 8 bases lay in between. This CDR3 region has 14 residues. Germline V gene sequence: CDR1 KGHSH, CDR2 LQKENI. CDR3 residues: CASSLYFSTDTQYF. The DNA for the CDR3 is TGTGCCAGCTCACTGTACTTTAGCACAGATACGCAGTATTTT. Combining the CDR3 with reference TRBV18 and TRBJ2-3 gives the whole variable domain NAGVMQNPRHLVRRRGQEARLRCSPMKGHSHVYWYRQLPEEGLKFMVYLQKENIIDESGMPKERFSAEFPKEGPSILRIQQVVRGDSAAYFCASSLYFSTDTQYFGPGTRLTVL.

CDR3 protein: CASSATGGGNEQFF. As DNA, the CDR3 is TGTGCCAGCAGCGCCACGGGGGGCGGCAATGAGCAGTTCTTC. The rearrangement joins TRBV9 to TRBJ2-1; D might be TRBD2 (7 bases). The CDR3 extends over 14 amino acids. The V gene's germline CDR1 is SGDLS and CDR2 YYNGEE. V was trimmed by 3 bases and J by 6 bases, leaving 13 bases between them.

With regard to this clone: Other DNA sequences in this specimen translate into the identical CDR3. The V call is TRBV30, the J call TRBJ1-5; 9 bases match TRBD1. The CDR3 spans 13 residues. Germline CDR1 reads GTSNPN; CDR2 reads SVGIG (reference sequence). V shed 5 bases and J 4 bases; nucleotides not matched to a gene: 3. CDR3 sequence reads: CAWSGTGNQPQHF. The CDR3 nucleotides are TGTGCCTGGTCCGGGACAGGGAATCAGCCCCAGCATTTT.

This clone was seen just once. This chain uses TRBV15 with TRBJ2-7, with D perhaps being TRBD1 or TRBD2 (5 bases each). Germline lookup yields CDR1 LNHNV and CDR2 YYDKDF (reference sequence). Trimming left V 3 bases short and J 5 bases short, with 23 bases between. The CDR3 sequence is 17 residues long. The CDR3 loop is CATSRLRSGTASHEQYF. CDR3 DNA: TGTGCCACCAGCAGGTTACGTTCCGGGACCGCTAGCCACGAGCAGTACTTC.

The chain joins TRBV6-1 to TRBJ2-7, with TRBD1 identical over 9 bases. The CDR3 extends over 12 amino acids. V was clipped by 9 bases and J by 3 bases; unmatched bases: 3. Germline V CDR1 and CDR2: MNHNS, SASEGT. The CDR3 sequence: CASGDRVYEQYF. CDR3 in DNA: TGTGCCAGTGGGGACAGGGTCTACGAGCAGTACTTC.

The J gene is TRBJ2-5, the V gene TRBV30; D is unclear. Germline loops: CDR1 GTSNPN, CDR2 SVGIG (reference sequence). Trimming pared 4 bases from V and 5 bases from J, leaving 14 bases between. This CDR3 has 13 amino acids. In DNA form, the CDR3 reads TGTGCCTGGACTCATGATAACGGGGAGACCCAGTACTTC. It translates to CAWTHDNGETQYF.

A single count supports this clone. This rearrangement joins TRBV6-5 to TRBJ1-5; TRBD1 agrees at 7 bases. The V and J ends lost 5 bases and 5 bases, in that order; junction bases with no gene match: 3. The CDR3 has 13 residues. Germline CDR1 MNHEY, CDR2 SVGAGI. CDR3 nucleotides: TGTGCCAGCAGTCAGGACAGGTATCAGCCCCAGCATTTT. Residues: CASSQDRYQPQHF.

This clone was counted a few times. The gene calls are TRBV7-2 and TRBJ2-1; TRBD1 agrees at 8 bases. This CDR3 spans 14 amino acids. V lost 7 bases and J lost 4; bases outside the gene matches: 6. Germline V gene sequence: CDR1 SGHTA, CDR2 FQGNSA. CDR3 bases: TGTGCCAGCATATTGGACAGGGAGTACAATGAGCAGTTCTTC. Translating gives CASILDREYNEQFF.

The chain is built from TRBV9 and TRBJ2-3; perhaps D is TRBD1 or TRBD2 (6 bases each). The germline gives CDR1 SGDLS, CDR2 YYNGEE. V lost 0 bases and J lost 4, with 15 bases in between. The length of the CDR3 is 16 residues. The CDR3 DNA is TGTGCCAGCAGCGTAGAGGCGGGACAAAGAGCAGATACGCAGTATTTT. Encoded protein: CASSVEAGQRADTQYF.

The J gene is TRBJ2-3, the V gene TRBV15; D remains unclear. The length of the CDR3 is 17 residues. The V and J ends lost 5 bases and 2 bases respectively, with 20 bases between them. CDR1 LNHNV and CDR2 YYDKDF come from the germline V gene (reference sequence). DNA for the CDR3: TGTGCCACCAGCGCCCAGATCCCTCGGAGCTTCACAGATACGCAGTATTTT. Amino acid sequence: CATSAQIPRSFTDTQYF.

This clone turned up a few times. Here the CDR3 reads CASSEMDRTAQYF. CDR3 sequence (DNA): TGTGCCAGCAGTGAGATGGACAGGACCGCACAGTACTTC. The V call is TRBV25-1, the J call TRBJ2-7; the match to TRBD1 covers 7 bases. Per the germline V gene, CDR1 is MGHDK and CDR2 is SYGVNS. Unmatched junction bases numbered 9, after V lost 3 bases and J lost 10 bases. The CDR3 consists of 13 residues.

The gene calls are TRBV29-1 and TRBJ2-3; D unclear. The CDR3 loop spans 14 amino acids. Trimming pared 2 bases from V and 6 bases from J, leaving 15 bases between. Looked up from germline, CDR1 is SQVTM and CDR2 is ANQGSEA. CDR3 region: CSVETGKRGDTQYF. DNA for the CDR3: TGCAGCGTTGAAACTGGCAAACGTGGGGATACGCAGTATTTT.

The CDR3 nucleotides read TGTGCCATCAGTGCAAGCGGTCTGCACAATGAGCAGTTCTTC. It specifies CAISASGLHNEQFF. The chain couples TRBV10-3 to TRBJ2-1; TRBD2 might be the D (5 bases). From germline, CDR1 is ENHRY and CDR2 SYGVKD. The CDR3 has 14 amino acids. With 4 bases removed from V and 5 bases from J, the gap between germline ends came to 12 bases.

The V gene is TRBV30, the J gene TRBJ1-3; 7 bases match TRBD1. Looked up from germline, CDR1 is GTSNPN and CDR2 is SVGIG (reference sequence). The CDR3 loop spans 14 amino acids. Trimming removed 5 bases from V and 0 bases from J; junction bases left unmatched: 4. CDR3 nucleotide sequence: TGTGCCTGGGGAGGGGGCCTCTCTGGAAACACCATATATTTT. It translates to CAWGGGLSGNTIYF. The entire variable domain, with the rest obtained from reference TRBV30 and TRBJ1-3, is as follows: SQTIHQWPATLVQPVGSPLSLECTVEGTSNPNLYWYRQAAGRGLQLLFYSVGIGQISSEVPQNLSASRPQDRQFILSSKKLLLSDSGFYLCAWGGGLSGNTIYFGEGSWLTVV.

The V and J genes are TRBV7-9 and TRBJ2-7, with TRBD1 as a possible D gene (6 bases). V lost 7 bases and J 3 bases, leaving 16 bases between the germline ends. The CDR3 loop spans 14 amino acids. Germline CDR1 reads SEHNR; CDR2 reads FQNEAQ (reference sequence). Here the CDR3 DNA reads TGTGCCAGCACCAGGACCGGGACAAACTACGAGCAGTACTTC. Amino acids: CASTRTGTNYEQYF. The variable domain in full, with the rest retrieved from reference TRBV7-9 and TRBJ2-7, is DTGVSQNPRHKITKRGQNVTFRCDPISEHNRLYWYRQTLGQGPEFLTYFQNEAQLEKSRLLSDRFSAERPKGSFSTLEIQRTEQGDSAMYLCASTRTGTNYEQYFGPGTRLTVT.

The chain uses TRBV15 and TRBJ2-6; 8 nucleotides align to TRBD1. From germline, CDR1 is LNHNV and CDR2 YYDKDF (reference sequence). Trimming cost V 0 bases and J 0 bases; bases outside gene matches: 4. There are 18 residues in the CDR3. The CDR3 protein is CATSRDPGGSSGANVLTF. As DNA, the CDR3 is TGTGCCACCAGCAGAGATCCAGGGGGCTCCTCTGGGGCCAACGTCCTGACTTTC.

The chain links TRBV7-9 to TRBJ2-3; D not certain. The length of the CDR3 is 13 residues. CDR1 is SEHNR, CDR2 FQNEAQ, per germline (reference sequence). The V gene lost 4 bases and the J gene lost 4 bases, with 9 bases spanning the gap. The CDR3 nucleotides are TGTGCCAGCAGCTCTCCCCCTCCAGATACGCAGTATTTT. It specifies CASSSPPPDTQYF.

The chain is built from TRBV29-1 and TRBJ2-5; D tentatively reads TRBD1 or TRBD2 (5 bases each). The V end was cut by 3 bases, the J end by 5 bases, with 19 bases between. The CDR3 length is 15 residues. Germline-derived CDR1 and CDR2 are SQVTM and ANQGSEA. The CDR3 protein is CSVERFEGLGETQYF. The DNA of the CDR3 is TGCAGCGTTGAGAGGTTCGAGGGGTTGGGGGAGACCCAGTACTTC.